The rows below give T cell receptor beta chains drawn from one sample of a study of control samples from healthy donors and cancer patients. Clones were sequenced by immunoSEQ multiplex PCR, and TCRdb holds only the in-frame ones, with some missing. The repertoire holds just over 90,000 clones, more than 85% seen once, with roughly 1.2% in the top ten. The sequenced sample was blood. The receptor set was obtained from a woman aged 45-59 years in good health. Both conserved end residues are part of each CDR3. A D gene is named only where the DNA matches it firmly. Where a row states a size, it is once, few, many or the class of an expanded clone; other rows omit it.

TRBV6-2/TRBV6-3,NA,TRBJ1-5,NA,CASSYDGRQPQHF,TGTGCCAGCAGTTACGACGGCCGACAGCCCCAGCATTTT
TRBV7-2,few,TRBJ2-1,NA,CASSLVASPLTYNEQFF,TGTGCCAGCAGCTTAGTTGCCAGCCCCCTGACCTACAATGAGCAGTTCTTC
TRBV5-4,NA,TRBJ1-6,NA,CASSLGQRDNSPLHF,TGTGCCAGCAGCTTGGGACAGCGGGATAATTCACCCCTCCACTTT
TRBV18,NA,TRBJ1-2,NA,CASSPSNNYLNYGYTF,TGTGCCAGCTCACCGAGTAACAACTATTTAAACTATGGCTACACCTTC
TRBV28,NA,TRBJ2-7,TRBD1,CASTNPPGAGGSYEQYF,TGTGCCAGCACCAATCCCCCCGGGGCAGGGGGCTCCTACGAGCAGTACTTC
TRBV7-2,NA,TRBJ2-3,NA,CASSLSPPILSSTDTQYF,TGTGCCAGCAGCTTAAGCCCCCCTATACTGTCTAGCACAGATACGCAGTATTTT
TRBV2,NA,TRBJ2-4,NA,CASSEAGSVSKNIQYF,TGTGCCAGCAGTGAAGCGGGGAGTGTTTCCAAAAACATTCAGTACTTC
TRBV3-1/TRBV3-2,NA,TRBJ2-5,NA,CASSQDWAEETQYF,TGTGCCAGCAGCCAAGACTGGGCGGAAGAGACCCAGTACTTC
TRBV9,NA,TRBJ2-1,NA,CASSVDGGSYNEQFF,TGTGCCAGCAGCGTAGACGGGGGCTCCTACAATGAGCAGTTCTTC
TRBV12-3/TRBV12-4,NA,TRBJ1-2,NA,CASSLWRGYTF,TGTGCCAGCAGTTTATGGCGAGGCTACACCTTC